Below, 19 T cell receptor beta chains from the same sample are listed, as sequenced in a study of T cells in Graves' hyperthyroidism and ophthalmopathy. Amplification yielded TCR beta CDR3 regions, with RNA transcripts as the source. With the HTBI primer set, the TCR CDR3 went through a first round of RT-PCR. TCRdb analysed the multiplex PCR reads with MiXCR anew, one entry per CDR3 protein. The data hold hundreds of thousands of distinct CDR3 sequences, with less than 15% observed a single time. The sequenced material came from blood. The source of these receptors is a woman under 30 with Graves' hyperthyroidism.

The sample holds a few counts of this clonotype. The chain employs TRBV11-3 and TRBJ2-2; the D gene is possibly TRBD2 (6 bases). Trimming removed 1 base from V and 6 bases from J, with 15 bases in between. This CDR3 has 16 residues. Germline V gene lookup returns CDR1 SGHNT and CDR2 YENEEA. The CDR3 nucleotides read TGTGCCAGCAGCTTAGCACCGGGGGATAGGTCCGGGGAGCTGTTTTTT. This encodes CASSLAPGDRSGELFF. Looking up the rest from reference TRBV11-3 and TRBJ2-2 gives the full variable domain: EAGVVQSPRYKIIEKKQPVAFWCNPISGHNTLYWYLQNLGQGPELLIRYENEEAVDDSQLPKDRFSAERLKGVDSTLKIQPAELGDSAVYLCASSLAPGDRSGELFFGEGSRLTVL.

This clonotype was seen at least ten times. The rearrangement links TRBV30 to TRBJ2-7, with 8 bases lining up with TRBD1. The junction had 7 bases not matched to a gene; V was cut back by 4 bases and J by 5 bases. Germline values: CDR1 GTSNPN, CDR2 SVGIG (reference sequence). The length of the CDR3 is 13 residues. The CDR3, as DNA: TGTGCCTGGATCCGCAGGGGGCGCGACGAGCAGTACTTC. This sequence encodes CAWIRRGRDEQYF. The variable domain in full, completed from reference TRBV30 and TRBJ2-7, reads SQTIHQWPATLVQPVGSPLSLECTVEGTSNPNLYWYRQAAGRGLQLLFYSVGIGQISSEVPQNLSASRPQDRQFILSSKKLLLSDSGFYLCAWIRRGRDEQYFGPGTRLTVT.

This clonotype was detected a few times. The chain joins TRBV4-3 to TRBJ2-7; 9 bases match TRBD2. The length of the CDR3 is 19 residues. The V gene's germline CDR1 is LGHNA and CDR2 YSLEER. Losses at the gene ends were 0 bases for V and 6 bases for J; bases not matched to a gene: 18. The CDR3 reads CASSQDWGAGGILFSEQYF. CDR3 nucleotides: TGCGCCAGCAGCCAAGATTGGGGGGCGGGAGGGATTTTGTTCTCCGAGCAGTACTTC.

This clonotype came up many times. V gene TRBV7-9 combines with J gene TRBJ2-7; unclear D gene. Trimming left V 3 bases short and J 3 bases short, with 12 bases between. The CDR3 runs 14 residues. In germline, CDR1 is SEHNR, CDR2 FQNEAQ (reference sequence). The CDR3 DNA is TGTGCCAGCAGCTTCCGGTCGAGAAGCTACGAGCAGTACTTC. This gives the protein CASSFRSRSYEQYF.

This clonotype came up many times. The chain uses TRBV28 and TRBJ2-5, with 7 positions matching TRBD2. The ends lost 5 bases at V and 5 bases at J; junction bases unmatched: 11. Germline CDR1 is MDHEN and CDR2 is SYDVKM. The CDR3 is made up of 15 amino acids. This CDR3 reads CASSPLGGGRETQYF. CDR3 nucleotide sequence: TGTGCCAGCAGTCCTCTGGGGGGAGGGCGGGAGACCCAGTACTTC.

This clonotype was found once. In this CDR3 the conserved last residue, phenylalanine or tryptophan, is missing, so a read error is likely. The V and J genes are TRBV10-3 and TRBJ2-2, with D tentatively TRBD2 (5 bases). Trimming removed 4 bases from V and 4 bases from J, with 10 bases in between. Germline V lookup: CDR1 ENHRY, CDR2 SYGVKD. This CDR3 contains 14 residues. Written as DNA, the CDR3 is TGTGCCATCAGTGGGCTAGCCGGCACCGGGGAGCTGTTTCTT. Translated: CAISGLAGTGELFL.

This clonotype was counted ten times or more. The V call is TRBV7-2, the J call TRBJ2-2; 13 bases map to TRBD2. Germline values: CDR1 SGHTA, CDR2 FQGNSA. Trimming cost V 3 bases and J 6 bases; bases outside gene matches: 4. The CDR3 covers 16 residues. Here the CDR3 DNA reads TGTGCCAGCAGCTTGGGACTAGCGGGACTCGCCGGGGAGCTGTTTTTT. As protein: CASSLGLAGLAGELFF.

The V gene is TRBV28, the J gene TRBJ1-4; D unresolved. V was cut by 2 bases and J by 5 bases, with 15 bases left in between. Germline CDR1 and CDR2: MDHEN and SYDVKM. The CDR3 extends over 16 amino acids. CDR3 residues: CASSLTRGLLNEKLFF. DNA for the CDR3: TGTGCCAGCAGTTTAACCCGCGGGCTCCTGAATGAAAAACTGTTTTTT.

This clonotype was recorded at least ten times. This chain joins TRBV3-1 and TRBJ1-4, with D unclear. V lost 6 bases and J 6 bases, leaving 5 bases between the germline ends. CDR1 is LGHDT and CDR2 is YNNKEL in the germline V gene (reference sequence). The CDR3 loop spans 11 amino acids. The CDR3 spells CASSWDEKLFF. For the CDR3, the DNA is TGTGCCAGCAGTTGGGATGAAAAACTGTTTTTT.

This clonotype was counted many times. CDR3 in amino acids: CSAPTRNEQFF. The CDR3 DNA follows: TGCAGTGCTCCAACTAGAAACGAGCAGTTCTTC. The gene calls are TRBV20-1 and TRBJ2-1; D might be TRBD2 (5 bases). The ends were cut back, 5 bases at V and 10 bases at J, with 12 bases in the middle. Germline V CDR1 and CDR2: DFQATT, SNEGSKA (reference sequence). The CDR3 length is 11 residues.

This clonotype was found a few times. The rearrangement uses TRBV25-1 and TRBJ2-1; D possibly matches TRBD1 or TRBD2 (5 bases each). The V gene's germline CDR1 is MGHDK and CDR2 SYGVNS. Trimming removed 1 base from V and 12 bases from J, with 19 bases in between. The CDR3 length is 15 residues. CDR3 bases: TGTGCCAGCAGTGAATGGGGTCGGGACGGGTTATCGCAGTTCTTC. It translates to CASSEWGRDGLSQFF.

In its sample, this clonotype was seen many times. This CDR3 is CASSPGQVNEQYF. DNA for the CDR3: TGTGCCAGCTCACCCGGACAGGTTAACGAGCAGTACTTC. The V and J genes are TRBV18 and TRBJ2-7; TRBD1 matches 7 bases. There are 13 residues in the CDR3. CDR1 is KGHSH, CDR2 LQKENI, per germline. The trim removed 3 bases at V and 5 bases at J, leaving 4 bases unmatched.

This clonotype was observed at least ten times. The J gene is TRBJ2-7, the V gene TRBV27; 10 nucleotides agree with TRBD1. J gave up 0 bases and V 0 bases, and 2 bases lay outside the gene matches. Germline loops: CDR1 MNHEY, CDR2 SMNVEV (reference sequence). The CDR3 has 16 residues. This CDR3 is CASSLSGQGSSYEQYF. The CDR3 DNA reads as TGTGCCAGCAGTTTATCGGGACAGGGGTCCTCCTACGAGCAGTACTTC.

This clonotype was seen many times. The chain links TRBV11-2 to TRBJ2-7, with D unresolved. With 6 bases removed from V and 3 bases from J, the gap between germline ends came to 15 bases. The CDR3 spans 14 residues. Per the germline V gene, CDR1 is SGHAT and CDR2 is FQNNGV. The DNA for the CDR3 is TGTGCCAGCAGAGATTATCTAGATTTCTACGAGCAGTACTTC. Its protein is CASRDYLDFYEQYF.

This clonotype has ten or more counts. The chain has TRBV7-9 and TRBJ1-4; 8 bases fit TRBD1. The germline gives CDR1 SEHNR, CDR2 FQNEAQ (reference sequence). The CDR3 loop spans 16 amino acids. J lost 7 bases, V lost 5 bases, and 12 bases had no gene match. CDR3 in amino acids: CASSRKVGQGGEKLFF. CDR3 nucleotide sequence: TGTGCCAGCAGCAGAAAAGTCGGACAGGGTGGTGAAAAACTGTTTTTT.

This clonotype was seen repeatedly, ten times or more. The chain carries TRBV5-1 and TRBJ2-1; weak D call: TRBD2 (5 bases). V lost 4 bases to trimming and J lost 5 bases, with 16 bases between them. CDR1 SGHRS and CDR2 YFSETQ come from the germline V gene. The CDR3 runs to 15 residues. The chain's CDR3 is CASSRLAPSDNEQFF. Written as DNA, the CDR3 is TGCGCCAGCAGCAGGCTAGCCCCTTCTGACAATGAGCAGTTCTTC.

This clonotype was counted ten times or more. The V and J genes are TRBV3-1 and TRBJ2-5, with D hard to call. V shed 0 bases and J shed 5 bases, with 13 bases lying between them. Looked up from germline, CDR1 is LGHDT and CDR2 is YNNKEL (reference sequence). The CDR3 sequence is 15 residues long. CDR3 amino acids: CASSQERSFLETQYF. The CDR3 DNA is TGTGCCAGCAGCCAAGAACGATCGTTCTTGGAGACCCAGTACTTC.

The gene calls are TRBV7-2 and TRBJ2-2, with a weak D call TRBD1 (5 bases). V was clipped by 0 bases and J by 0 bases, with 8 bases between them. Germline V gene sequence: CDR1 SGHTA, CDR2 FQGNSA. CDR3 length: 16 amino acids. The chain's CDR3 is CASSLAPRANTGELFF. CDR3 sequence (DNA): TGTGCCAGCAGCTTAGCGCCCAGGGCGAACACCGGGGAGCTGTTTTTT.

CDR3 protein: CASSCGCGNGIGADTQYF. The DNA for the CDR3 is TGCGCCAGCAGCTGTGGTTGCGGGAATGGGATCGGGGCAGATACGCAGTATTTT. This rearrangement joins TRBV4-1 to TRBJ2-3; a weak D match, TRBD2 (6 bases). V gave up 5 bases and J gave up 4 bases, with 25 bases separating them. The CDR3 covers 18 residues. Germline V lookup: CDR1 MGHRA, CDR2 YSYEKL.